This T cell receptor (beta chain) was observed in a study of response to subunit inactivated influenza vaccine. Study-level points and caveats: Every seasonal influenza vaccination brings in few new T cells, the authors suggested.

Turning to this clonotype: Its antigen is currently unknown.

TCRdb processed the RT-PCR reads anew with MiXCR; each CDR3 protein has one entry. The sample includes around 750,000 distinct CDR3 sequences, 21% seen only once; the top ten take 10%. Germline CDR1 reads ENHRY; CDR2 reads SYGVKD. CDR3 size: 13 residues. Trimming pared 3 bases from V and 1 base from J, leaving 5 bases between. V is TRBV10-3 and J is TRBJ2-3; D is uncertain. This specimen consisted of PBMCs from blood, obtained 5 days after vaccination. This TCR came from a man aged 50-60 years who received an inactivated influenza vaccine. The CDR3 nucleotides are TGTGCCATCAGTGATTCCCGCACAGATACGCAGTATTTT. Translating gives CAISDSRTDTQYF.